The 21 T cell receptor beta chains presented below share a single source sample, sequenced in a study of sequential checkpoint blockade in melanoma. TCRdb keeps only in-frame clones here, not all; method: immunoSEQ multiplex PCR. The sample yields 15,000 to 20,000 clones, over 65% seen once. Noted treatment: randomized to nivolumab then ipilimumab (arm A) or the reverse (arm B). The sequenced sample was tumor tissue (inferred from file names), obtained from a patient given nivolumab and ipilimumab in sequence. All receptors come from a human donor with melanoma.

This chain uses TRBV27 with TRBJ2-1; 7 bases map to TRBD2. The CDR3 has 16 residues. From germline, CDR1 is MNHEY and CDR2 SMNVEV (reference sequence). The junction had 18 bases not matched to a gene; V was cut back by 8 bases and J by 8 bases. The CDR3 DNA reads TGTGCCAGCCGTAAACTAGATGGACTAGTTGTCGATGAGCAGTTCTTC. Translating it yields CASRKLDGLVVDEQFF.

This clone was observed a handful of times. The gene calls are TRBV19 and TRBJ1-1; D remains unclear. The CDR3 contains 12 residues. V lost 8 bases to trimming and J lost 11 bases, with 18 bases between them. Germline CDR1 reads LNHDA; CDR2 reads SQIVND (reference sequence). The CDR3 DNA follows: TGTGCCAGTTCGACGTATACCCGGCAGGCTTTCTTT. Translating gives CASSTYTRQAFF.

CDR3 sequence: CASSLGTGGASGNTIYF. As DNA, the CDR3 is TGTGCCAGCAGCTTAGGGACCGGCGGAGCCTCTGGAAACACCATATATTTT. V usage is TRBV11-3 and J usage is TRBJ1-3, with D unclear. There are 17 residues in the CDR3. V lost 1 base, J lost 0 bases, and 13 bases lay in between. Germline V gene data show CDR1 as SGHNT and CDR2 as YENEEA.

The chain joins TRBV11-3 to TRBJ2-2; a weak D match, TRBD2 (5 bases). The V and J ends lost 5 bases and 6 bases respectively, with 16 bases between them. Germline values: CDR1 SGHNT, CDR2 YENEEA. The CDR3 contains 15 residues. CDR3 DNA: TGTGCCAGCAGCCCCCGGACTGGGAAATCCGGGGAGCTGTTTTTT. This sequence encodes CASSPRTGKSGELFF. The complete variable domain, with remaining parts taken from reference TRBV11-3 and TRBJ2-2, reads EAGVVQSPRYKIIEKKQPVAFWCNPISGHNTLYWYLQNLGQGPELLIRYENEEAVDDSQLPKDRFSAERLKGVDSTLKIQPAELGDSAVYLCASSPRTGKSGELFFGEGSRLTVL.

The J gene is TRBJ2-6, the V gene TRBV6-8; perhaps TRBD2 as D (5 bases). CDR1 is MNHGY, CDR2 SAAAGT, per germline. Trimming pared 2 bases from V and 4 bases from J, leaving 9 bases between. The CDR3 loop spans 15 amino acids. The CDR3 sequence is CASSYGRSGANVLTF. The CDR3 DNA reads as TGTGCCAGCAGTTACGGGAGATCCGGGGCCAACGTCCTGACTTTC.

The V call is TRBV18, the J call TRBJ2-2; D ambiguous. Trimming cost V 3 bases and J 6 bases, with 17 bases left between them. Looked up from germline, CDR1 is KGHSH and CDR2 is LQKENI. The CDR3 is 16 amino acids. CDR3: CASSPIGPSGAGELFF. The CDR3 DNA reads as TGTGCCAGCTCACCGATAGGTCCATCGGGTGCCGGGGAGCTGTTTTTT.

The gene calls are TRBV23-1 and TRBJ2-5, with D perhaps TRBD1 (6 bases). TRBV23-1 is marked as an open reading frame, function uncertain. V shed 1 base and J shed 0 bases, with 15 bases lying between them. This CDR3 has 17 residues. The CDR3 sequence is CASSQYRVRGHQETQYF. CDR3 nucleotide sequence: TGCGCCAGCAGTCAATATCGGGTCAGGGGCCACCAAGAGACCCAGTACTTC.

The chain links TRBV6-8 to TRBJ1-5; D remains ambiguous. CDR3 length equals 13 residues. The germline CDR1 and CDR2 sequences are MNHGY and SAAAGT. The V and J ends lost 0 bases and 4 bases respectively, with 4 bases between them. This CDR3 reads CASSYSKNQPQHF. The CDR3 nucleotides read TGTGCCAGCAGTTACTCTAAGAATCAGCCCCAGCATTTT.

The chain links TRBV30 to TRBJ1-5; D unclear. V lost 0 bases and J lost 1, with 16 bases in between. Germline CDR1 and CDR2: GTSNPN and SVGIG (reference sequence). This CDR3 is built from 17 residues. The CDR3 loop reads CAWSVGIGVDSNQPQHF. The DNA for the CDR3 is TGTGCCTGGAGTGTAGGCATCGGGGTAGACAGCAATCAGCCCCAGCATTTT.

This chain connects TRBV6-8 to TRBJ2-1; tentatively, D is TRBD2 (6 bases). This CDR3 region has 14 residues. Germline CDR1 is MNHGY and CDR2 is SAAAGT. Trimming stripped 6 bases from V and 5 bases from J, with 14 bases between. This CDR3 reads CASRGIAENNEQFF. DNA of the CDR3: TGTGCCAGCAGAGGGATAGCGGAAAACAATGAGCAGTTCTTC.

This clone was detected a few times. The CDR3 bases are TGTGCCAGCAGCTACAGGGTGGGGAACACTGAAGCTTTCTTT. Its translation is CASSYRVGNTEAFF. J is TRBJ1-1 and V is TRBV11-3, with D possibly TRBD1 on 6 matching bases. Germline CDR1 and CDR2: SGHNT and YENEEA. This CDR3 is built from 14 residues. The ends were cut back, 4 bases at V and 1 base at J, with 10 bases in the middle.

The chain employs TRBV6-8 and TRBJ1-1; no clear D gene. CDR1 and CDR2 from the germline V gene are MNHGY and SAAAGT. This CDR3 region has 14 residues. Trimming took 0 bases from V and 2 from J, leaving 7 bases between them. CDR3 in DNA: TGTGCCAGCAGTTACTCTAACGTTAACACTGAAGCTTTCTTT. Protein sequence: CASSYSNVNTEAFF.

The V call is TRBV18, the J call TRBJ2-7, with a tentative D call TRBD1 (6 bases). This CDR3 has 13 amino acids. Trimming left V 2 bases short and J 6 bases short, with 11 bases between. The germline gives CDR1 KGHSH, CDR2 LQKENI. The DNA of the CDR3 is TGTGCCAGCTCACCAACCCAGGGGTCCGAGCAGTACTTC. As protein: CASSPTQGSEQYF.

This clone was picked up a small number of times. The chain uses TRBV28 and TRBJ1-5; D is undetermined. The CDR3 spans 14 residues. Trimming shortened V by 3 bases and J by 2 bases, and 8 bases separated the two germline ends. Per germline, CDR1 MDHEN and CDR2 SYDVKM. CDR3 amino acids: CASSLIGRNQPQHF. CDR3 bases: TGTGCCAGCAGTTTGATTGGGCGCAATCAGCCCCAGCATTTT.

The chain recombines TRBV18 with TRBJ2-6; the D is unclear. V was trimmed by 0 bases and J by 1 base, leaving 4 bases between them. Germline loops: CDR1 KGHSH, CDR2 LQKENI. This CDR3 has 15 residues. The CDR3 region has the DNA TGTGCCAGCTCACCACCAGGGTCTGGGGCCAACGTCCTGACTTTC. Its translation is CASSPPGSGANVLTF.

The chain couples TRBV19 to TRBJ2-7, with 15 bases that match TRBD2. J was trimmed by 3 bases and V by 5 bases; bases with no gene match: 8. CDR1 is LNHDA and CDR2 is SQIVND in the germline V gene (reference sequence). The CDR3 runs to 17 residues. CDR3 loop: CASSHGLAGGLGYEQYF. The CDR3 DNA sequence: TGTGCCAGTAGTCACGGACTAGCGGGAGGGCTGGGCTACGAGCAGTACTTC.

The CDR3 here is CASSPSTEAFF. Written as DNA, the CDR3 is TGTGCCAGCTCACCTAGCACTGAAGCTTTCTTT. The V and J genes are TRBV12-5 and TRBJ1-1, with D unresolved. The CDR3 spans 11 residues. Germline lookup yields CDR1 LGHNT and CDR2 FRNRAP.

The V call is TRBV9, the J call TRBJ1-1; no clear D. The CDR3 is 12 residues long. V was clipped by 4 bases and J by 8 bases, with 12 bases between them. CDR1 is SGDLS, CDR2 YYNGEE, per germline. The CDR3 reads CASSLDTVEAFF. CDR3 bases: TGTGCCAGCAGCTTAGATACCGTCGAAGCTTTCTTT.

The CDR3 nucleotides are TGTGCCTGGAGTGGACCGAGAAGAACAGGGGGCCGGGCCAACGTCCTGACTTTC. This sequence encodes CAWSGPRRTGGRANVLTF. The V call is TRBV30, the J call TRBJ2-6, with 9 bases identical to TRBD1. Per germline, CDR1 GTSNPN and CDR2 SVGIG (reference sequence). This CDR3 is 18 amino acids long. Trimming removed 1 base from V and 5 bases from J; junction bases left unmatched: 12.

The chain is built from TRBV29-1 and TRBJ2-5; D perhaps matches TRBD2 (6 bases). V was pared by 4 bases and J by 7 bases, with 16 bases between. CDR3 size: 13 residues. Per the germline V gene, CDR1 is SQVTM and CDR2 is ANQGSEA. CDR3 residues: CSVAMGGRVTQYF. CDR3 DNA: TGCAGCGTTGCGATGGGAGGCCGAGTGACCCAGTACTTC.

This chain joins TRBV28 and TRBJ2-7; no firm D call. There are 13 residues in the CDR3. CDR1 and CDR2 (germline): MDHEN, SYDVKM. The germline V and J ends were trimmed by 3 bases and 2 bases, with 8 bases remaining between them. As DNA, the CDR3 is TGTGCCAGCAGTTTTCCCCCCACCTACGAGCAGTACTTC. Translation: CASSFPPTYEQYF. The variable domain in full, completed from reference TRBV28 and TRBJ2-7, reads DVKVTQSSRYLVKRTGEKVFLECVQDMDHENMFWYRQDPGLGLRLIYFSYDVKMKEKGDIPEGYSVSREKKERFSLILESASTNQTSMYLCASSFPPTYEQYFGPGTRLTVT.